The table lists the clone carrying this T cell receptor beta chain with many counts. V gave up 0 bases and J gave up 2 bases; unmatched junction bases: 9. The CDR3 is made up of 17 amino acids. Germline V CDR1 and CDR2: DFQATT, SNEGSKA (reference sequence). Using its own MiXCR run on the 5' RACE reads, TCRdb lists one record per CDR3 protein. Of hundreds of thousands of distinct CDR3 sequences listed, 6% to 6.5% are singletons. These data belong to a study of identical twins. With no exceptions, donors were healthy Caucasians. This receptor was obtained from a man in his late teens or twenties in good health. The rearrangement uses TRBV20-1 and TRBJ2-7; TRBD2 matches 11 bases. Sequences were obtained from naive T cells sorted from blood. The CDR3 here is CSARELTSGKTTYEQYF. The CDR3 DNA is TGCAGTGCTAGAGAGCTGACTAGCGGGAAAACCACCTACGAGCAGTACTTC.